This TCR beta chain is from a study of shared T cell receptors in the human thymus. The CDR3 is 17 amino acids. Trimming removed 6 bases from V and 6 bases from J; junction bases left unmatched: 17. Germline CDR1 MNHEY, CDR2 SMNVEV (reference sequence). Only in-frame clones appear in the TCRdb table, and some are missing; sequencing was by immunoSEQ multiplex PCR. This sample carries about 660,000 clones, 88% of them seen once, and the ten largest clones take 0.0095% to 0.013%. These data also featured in a second study, about human thymus T cells. From that report: Obtained as resections during corrective heart surgery, the thymus tissue was then studied. In thymic and blood repertoires alike, V and J usage looked biased. Related research described strongly overlapping thymic repertoires in unrelated people.

This chain connects TRBV27 to TRBJ2-3; 8 bases fit TRBD2. The sample taken for sequencing was thymocytes. The TCR sequence derives from a boy younger than two with a congenital heart defect. The DNA for the CDR3 is TGTGCCAGCAGACGACGCCGGGAGCGGGAGCGGCTGGATACGCAGTATTTT. Its protein product is CASRRRRERERLDTQYF.